The sequence of this T cell receptor (beta chain) was determined in a study of control samples from healthy donors and cancer patients. In germline, CDR1 is SEHNR, CDR2 FQNEAQ (reference sequence). Trimming removed 5 bases from V and 4 bases from J, with 11 bases in between. The CDR3 is made up of 13 amino acids. Only in-frame clones appear in the TCRdb table, and some are missing; sequencing was by immunoSEQ multiplex PCR. Here the sample spans 30,000 to 35,000 clones, roughly 95% being singletons. The clonotype comes from a man aged 55 to 70 in good health. The sequencing sample was made of blood. The rearrangement links TRBV7-9 to TRBJ1-2; tentatively, D is TRBD1 (5 bases). CDR3 sequence reads: CASSIQELYGYTF. The CDR3 DNA reads as TGTGCCAGCAGCATACAGGAACTCTATGGCTACACCTTC.